Below, 20 T cell receptor beta chains from the same sample are listed, as sequenced in a study of blood T cell repertoires in COVID-19 (dated by TCRdb to 2018 to 2021). The receptor library was made with the immunoSEQ multiplex PCR assay. Entries here come from immuneACCESS through TCRdb and include only in-frame sequences with V and J called. Some clones fail to appear in such tables; in the studies checked, an unresolved V gene covers under half of the shortfall, and the cause of the remainder is unknown. For this sample the table gives a few hundred thousand clones, of which approximately 89% were detected only once. The ten largest account for 4% to 5% of the sample. Sequenced sample: peripheral blood. All receptors derive from a woman aged 40 to 50 who had recovered from COVID-19.

This chain links TRBV13 with TRBJ2-3; tentative D call: TRBD1 (5 bases). The CDR3 sequence is 13 residues long. Deletions cut 4 bases from V and 6 bases from J, with 11 bases between. CDR1 and CDR2 (germline): PRHDT, FYEKMQ (reference sequence). The CDR3 region is CASSSHPGDTQYF. The CDR3 DNA follows: TGTGCCAGCAGCTCCCACCCAGGGGATACGCAGTATTTT.

The chain recombines TRBV2 with TRBJ1-3, with 7 bases identical to TRBD1. CDR3 length: 15 amino acids. The V segment lost 0 bases and the J segment 2 bases; nucleotides outside the gene matches: 1. From germline, CDR1 is SNHLY and CDR2 FYNNEI. The CDR3 DNA reads as TGTGCCAGCAGTGAAGCCAGGGGGGCTGGAAACACCATATATTTT. This codes for CASSEARGAGNTIYF. Combining the CDR3 with reference TRBV2 and TRBJ1-3 gives the whole variable domain EPEVTQTPSHQVTQMGQEVILRCVPISNHLYFYWYRQILGQKVEFLVSFYNNEISEKSEIFDDQFSVERPDGSNFTLKIRSTKLEDSAMYFCASSEARGAGNTIYFGEGSWLTVV.

The CDR3 is CASSYGPQSSRGYTF. The CDR3 DNA sequence: TGTGCCAGCAGTTACGGCCCACAGTCCTCCCGGGGCTACACCTTC. The V call is TRBV6-5, the J call TRBJ1-2; no reliable D call. Trimming removed 2 bases at V and 8 bases at J, with 18 bases between. The CDR3 is made up of 15 amino acids. Looked up from germline, CDR1 is MNHEY and CDR2 is SVGAGI.

This chain connects TRBV5-1 to TRBJ2-3, with 9 nucleotides matching TRBD1. The CDR3 is made up of 14 amino acids. Germline loops: CDR1 SGHRS, CDR2 YFSETQ. With V trimmed by 3 bases and J by 4 bases, 3 bases remained unmatched. CDR3 sequence (DNA): TGCGCCAGCAGCTCGGGACAGGGTTCAGATACGCAGTATTTT. Translating it yields CASSSGQGSDTQYF.

This chain uses TRBV6-5 with TRBJ1-6, with D possibly matching TRBD1 (6 bases). The CDR3 covers 15 residues. V lost 7 bases, J lost 7 bases, and 17 bases lay in between. CDR1 and CDR2 from the germline V gene are MNHEY and SVGAGI. Here the CDR3 DNA reads TGTGCCAGCAAAACACAGGGACCGGGGAATTCACCCCTCCACTTT. This encodes CASKTQGPGNSPLHF.

V gene TRBV4-3 combines with J gene TRBJ2-3, with D possibly being TRBD2 (5 bases). The CDR3 runs 17 residues. CDR1 LGHNA and CDR2 YSLEER come from the germline V gene. Between the trimmed V and J ends, which lost 0 bases and 0 bases, there was a span of 13 bases. The CDR3 DNA is TGCGCCAGCAGCCAAGATCGGCTAGCTCTTAGCACAGATACGCAGTATTTT. This codes for CASSQDRLALSTDTQYF.

The V and J genes are TRBV28 and TRBJ2-7; 10 bases match TRBD1. CDR1 and CDR2 (germline): MDHEN, SYDVKM. CDR3 length equals 15 residues. The J segment lost 0 bases and the V segment lost 6 bases, leaving 5 bases of the junction unmatched. The CDR3 here is CASSGQGGSSYEQYF. The CDR3 bases are TGTGCCAGCAGCGGACAGGGGGGAAGCTCCTACGAGCAGTACTTC.

The table lists this clone with a count of one. The rearrangement joins TRBV6-5 to TRBJ2-2; TRBD1 matches at 8 bases. The CDR3 has 16 residues. Germline values: CDR1 MNHEY, CDR2 SVGAGI. Trimming at V came to 1 base and at J to 6 bases, leaving 7 bases not matched to a gene. The CDR3 coding sequence is TGTGCCAGCAGTTACTTACCCGGACAGGGTCCCGGGGAGCTGTTTTTT. The encoded protein is CASSYLPGQGPGELFF.

V is TRBV5-1 and J is TRBJ2-7, with 9 bases matching TRBD1. J gave up 2 bases and V 2 bases, and 5 bases lay outside the gene matches. The CDR3 contains 15 residues. Germline lookup yields CDR1 SGHRS and CDR2 YFSETQ. CDR3 nucleotide sequence: TGCGCCAGCAGCTTCAACAGGGGGCGACCCTACGAGCAGTACTTC. This gives the protein CASSFNRGRPYEQYF.

This chain uses TRBV11-2 with TRBJ2-7, with D tentatively TRBD2 (6 bases). The V end was cut by 0 bases, the J end by 1 base, with 13 bases between. The CDR3 is 16 residues long. The germline gives CDR1 SGHAT, CDR2 FQNNGV. The CDR3 coding sequence is TGTGCCAGCAGCTTAGATCTAGGGACTGGTTCCTACGAGCAGTACTTC. Its protein is CASSLDLGTGSYEQYF.

Remarks on this clone: A junction end diverges from the germline sequence, so it may reflect a read error. This chain connects TRBV7-3 to TRBJ1-2; D gene uncertain. CDR1 is SGHTA and CDR2 is FQGTGA in the germline V gene. The CDR3 runs 12 residues. The CDR3: CASSLGGLDRDF. DNA for the CDR3: TGTGCCAGCAGCTTAGGAGGGCTGGACCGCGACTTC.

V is TRBV25-1 and J is TRBJ2-1, with D possibly being TRBD1 (6 bases). The V end was cut by 7 bases, the J end by 6 bases, with 16 bases between. The CDR3 is made up of 14 amino acids. Germline lookup yields CDR1 MGHDK and CDR2 SYGVNS. This chain's CDR3 is CASNRVRPCNEQFF. CDR3 sequence (DNA): TGTGCCAGCAACAGGGTGAGACCATGCAATGAGCAGTTCTTC.

J is TRBJ2-1 and V is TRBV3-1 (or the pseudogene TRBV3-2); 9 bases fit TRBD2. Germline CDR1 is LGHDT and CDR2 is YNNKEL (reference sequence). The CDR3 consists of 15 residues. V lost 4 bases and J lost 6; bases outside the gene matches: 7. The CDR3 nucleotides read TGTGCCAGCAGCCGTAGCGGGGGCAGAACCAATGAGCAGTTCTTC. Protein: CASSRSGGRTNEQFF.

V usage is TRBV4-3 and J usage is TRBJ2-3; 7 nucleotides agree with TRBD1. Germline loops: CDR1 LGHNA, CDR2 YSLEER. V lost 0 bases, J lost 1 base, and 4 bases stayed unmatched. This CDR3 is built from 16 residues. In nucleotides, the CDR3 is TGCGCCAGCAGCCAAGATAAAGGACAGGGCACAGATACGCAGTATTTT. It specifies CASSQDKGQGTDTQYF.

The J gene is TRBJ1-5, the V gene TRBV27; 7 nucleotides line up with TRBD1. This CDR3 region has 14 residues. The germline CDR1 and CDR2 sequences are MNHEY and SMNVEV (reference sequence). The V and J ends lost 6 bases and 7 bases, in that order; junction bases with no gene match: 9. DNA for the CDR3: TGTGCCAGCAGGGGGACAGTCGAAGGCCAGCCCCAGCATTTT. This translates into CASRGTVEGQPQHF.

This sequence joins TRBV12-5 and TRBJ1-6; 11 bases are shared with TRBD1. Losses at the gene ends were 6 bases for V and 6 bases for J; bases not matched to a gene: 7. The CDR3 has 16 residues. Germline V gene sequence: CDR1 LGHNT, CDR2 FRNRAP. The CDR3 sequence: CASGWTGGAGNSPLHF. The CDR3 coding sequence is TGTGCTAGTGGCTGGACAGGGGGCGCAGGTAATTCACCCCTCCACTTT. Variable domain in full (rest from reference TRBV12-5 and TRBJ1-6): DARVTQTPRHKVTEMGQEVTMRCQPILGHNTVFWYRQTMMQGLELLAYFRNRAPLDDSGMPKDRFSAEMPDATLATLKIQPSEPRDSAVYFCASGWTGGAGNSPLHFGNGTRLTVT.

The CDR3 region has the DNA TGTGCCTGGAGTCCTCCTTCCACAGATACGCAGTATTTT. Protein sequence: CAWSPPSTDTQYF. The chain joins TRBV30 to TRBJ2-3; D not certain. Per the germline V gene, CDR1 is GTSNPN and CDR2 is SVGIG (reference sequence). Trimming shortened V by 2 bases and J by 2 bases, and 8 bases separated the two germline ends. This CDR3 region has 13 residues.

J is TRBJ2-1 and V is TRBV19, with TRBD2 matching over 12 bases. Germline lookup yields CDR1 LNHDA and CDR2 SQIVND (reference sequence). V trimming: 4 bases; J trimming: 9 bases; junction bases outside the gene matches: 10. The CDR3 is 16 amino acids. CDR3 sequence (DNA): TGTGCCAGTAGTACTTTGTCTAGCGGGAGGGCCTCTGAGCAGTTCTTC. This codes for CASSTLSSGRASEQFF.

The chain employs TRBV7-2 and TRBJ2-3; the match to TRBD2 covers 13 bases. CDR3 length equals 16 residues. Germline-derived CDR1 and CDR2 are SGHTA and FQGNSA. With 3 bases clipped from V and 2 bases from J, the junction kept 2 bases outside the gene matches. The CDR3 reads CASSFGLAGVTDTQYF. CDR3 nucleotides: TGTGCCAGCAGCTTCGGACTAGCGGGAGTCACAGATACGCAGTATTTT.

The V and J genes are TRBV7-8 and TRBJ2-7; 9 nucleotides align to TRBD1. The CDR3 extends over 14 amino acids. Germline values: CDR1 SGHVS, CDR2 FQNEAQ. V was clipped by 5 bases and J by 3 bases; unmatched bases: 5. As DNA, the CDR3 is TGTGCCAGCAGCGTCAGGACAGGGGTCTACGAGCAGTACGTC. Protein sequence: CASSVRTGVYEQYV.